This passage covers 3 T cell receptor beta chains from one sample sequenced in a study of blood T cell repertoires in COVID-19. The table came from immunoSEQ multiplex PCR; TCRdb's copy has only in-frame clones and leaves some out. The sample consists of just under 45,000 clones, about 87% of them appearing once. Specimen: peripheral blood. The receptors stem from a man aged 40-55 years with COVID-19, enrolled during active disease.

The chain links TRBV7-9 to TRBJ2-1, with 10 bases identical to TRBD1. V was pared by 1 base and J by 2 bases, with 8 bases of the junction left unmatched. This CDR3 spans 18 amino acids. From germline, CDR1 is SEHNR and CDR2 FQNEAQ (reference sequence). CDR3 nucleotide sequence: TGTGCCAGCAGCTTAGTGGGGACAGGGGCCAGCGCCTACAATGAGCAGTTCTTC. It translates to CASSLVGTGASAYNEQFF.

The chain carries TRBV27 and TRBJ2-1; 9 bases agree with TRBD2. The ends lost 5 bases at V and 10 bases at J; junction bases unmatched: 12. This CDR3 is 15 amino acids long. In germline, CDR1 is MNHEY, CDR2 SMNVEV (reference sequence). CDR3 residues: CASSEGGGLAMEQFF. The DNA of the CDR3 is TGTGCCAGCAGTGAGGGGGGGGGACTAGCCATGGAGCAGTTCTTC.

This clone turned up a few times. V and J are TRBV5-5 and TRBJ1-1, with no clear D. The CDR3 contains 14 residues. Per the germline V gene, CDR1 is SGHKS and CDR2 is YYEKEE (reference sequence). The V gene lost 1 base and the J gene lost 6 bases, with 13 bases spanning the gap. The CDR3 reads CASSLYESRAEAFF. For the CDR3, the DNA is TGTGCCAGCAGCTTGTACGAAAGTCGCGCTGAAGCTTTCTTT.